The rows below give T cell receptor beta chains drawn from one sample of a study of blood T cell repertoires in COVID-19. The table came from immunoSEQ multiplex PCR; TCRdb's copy has only in-frame clones and leaves some out. Among approximately 220,000 clones listed, over 70% were seen once. Sequencing used peripheral blood. The receptors come from an elderly woman with acute or convalescent COVID-19. Both conserved end residues are part of each CDR3. A D gene is named only where the DNA matches it firmly. For some rows the clone size is stated as once, few or many, or as a class when expanded; others skip it.

>TRBV5-1|TRBJ2-3|-|-
CASSLEQKGTDTQYF
TGCGCCAGCAGCTTGGAACAGAAAGGAACAGATACGCAGTATTTT
>TRBV3-1/TRBV3-2|TRBJ2-2|-|TRBD2
CASSQRRSGVNPPGELFF
TGTGCCAGCAGCCAACGGCGTAGCGGGGTGAACCCCCCAGGGGAGCTGTTTTTT
>TRBV29-1|TRBJ2-1|-|-
CSVAGLGDSYNEQFF
TGCAGCGTGGCAGGGCTTGGGGACTCCTACAATGAGCAGTTCTTC
>TRBV10-1|TRBJ2-2|-|-
CASTSGDTGELFF
TGCGCCAGCACCTCCGGGGACACCGGGGAGCTGTTTTTT
>TRBV7-2|TRBJ1-2|-|TRBD1
CASSRGQEPYGYTF
TGTGCCAGCAGCAGAGGACAGGAGCCCTATGGCTACACCTTC
>TRBV5-1|TRBJ2-1|once|TRBD2
CASSQRLAESVMFF
TGCGCCAGCAGCCAGAGACTAGCGGAGTCGGTTATGTTCTTC
>TRBV5-1|TRBJ2-7|few|TRBD1
CASSLEGDRGYEQYF
TGCGCCAGCAGCTTGGAAGGGGACAGGGGCTACGAGCAGTACTTC
>TRBV10-3|TRBJ2-5|-|TRBD2
CATAASGLQGETQYF
TGTGCCACGGCGGCTAGCGGGCTTCAGGGGGAGACCCAGTACTTC
>TRBV5-1|TRBJ1-1|-|TRBD1
CASSLRQGRNTEAFF
TGCGCCAGCAGCCTCCGACAGGGTCGGAACACTGAAGCTTTCTTT
>TRBV4-1|TRBJ1-5|-|TRBD1
CASSPQPDRNQPQHF
TGCGCCAGCAGCCCCCAACCGGACAGGAATCAGCCCCAGCATTTT
>TRBV30|TRBJ2-1|-|TRBD2
CAWSPGGRNNEQFF
TGTGCCTGGAGTCCGGGGGGGCGGAACAATGAGCAGTTCTTC
>TRBV7-2|TRBJ1-3|-|TRBD1
CASSSLTGSGNTIYF
TGTGCCAGCAGCTCATTGACAGGGAGCGGAAACACCATATATTTT
>TRBV7-2|TRBJ2-1|-|-
CASSPEPYNEQFF
TGTGCCAGCAGCCCCGAGCCATACAATGAGCAGTTCTTC
>TRBV3-1/TRBV3-2|TRBJ1-1|-|-
CASSRGARNTEAFF
TGTGCCAGCAGCCGCGGAGCTAGGAACACTGAAGCTTTCTTT
>TRBV7-2|TRBJ1-3|-|TRBD1
CASSFQGGGGNTIYF
TGTGCCAGCAGCTTTCAAGGGGGCGGTGGAAACACCATATATTTT
>TRBV6-1|TRBJ2-3|-|TRBD2
CASSGRRSGRTDTQYF
TGTGCCAGCAGTGGTCGGCGTAGCGGGCGCACAGATACGCAGTATTTT
>TRBV9|TRBJ2-3|once|TRBD1
CASSPLGQGRTDTQYF
TGTGCCAGCAGCCCACTCGGACAGGGTCGCACAGATACGCAGTATTTT
>TRBV5-1|TRBJ2-7|-|-
CASSSLQGSYEQYF
TGCGCCAGCAGCTCATTGCAGGGGTCCTACGAGCAGTACTTC
>TRBV7-9|TRBJ2-7|-|TRBD1
CASSLPDRGLNEQYF
TGTGCCAGCAGCTTACCCGACAGGGGGCTGAACGAGCAGTACTTC
>TRBV7-2|TRBJ2-3|-|TRBD2
CASSFSGGSTDTQYF
TGTGCCAGCAGCTTCAGCGGGGGGAGCACAGATACGCAGTATTTT
>TRBV5-1|TRBJ1-5|few|TRBD1
CASSITGGPNQPQHF
TGCGCCAGCAGCATTACAGGGGGCCCGAATCAGCCCCAGCATTTT
>TRBV18|TRBJ2-7|-|TRBD2
CASSPFPGGTYEQYF
TGTGCCAGCTCACCCTTTCCGGGGGGGACTTACGAGCAGTACTTC
>TRBV28|TRBJ1-6|-|TRBD1
CASSLGTGDYSPLHF
TGTGCCAGCAGTTTAGGGACAGGGGATTATTCACCCCTCCACTTT
>TRBV6-4|TRBJ2-1|-|TRBD2
CASSFGLAPFNEQFF
TGTGCCAGCAGCTTCGGACTAGCCCCATTCAATGAGCAGTTCTTC
>TRBV2|TRBJ2-5|-|-
CASSEGSQETQYF
TGTGCCAGCAGTGAGGGCAGCCAAGAGACCCAGTACTTC
>TRBV23-1|TRBJ1-5|-|-
CANRVGVYSNQPQHF
TGCGCTAACAGGGTCGGGGTATATAGCAATCAGCCCCAGCATTTT
>TRBV7-9|TRBJ1-3|few|-
CASRTTGSGNTIYF
TGTGCCAGCAGGACGACAGGTTCGGGAAACACCATATATTTT